This note documents a single T cell receptor beta chain sequence. Its antigen is still unknown. Trimming shortened V by 6 bases and J by 2 bases, and 9 bases separated the two germline ends. CDR3 size: 13 residues. Germline CDR1 MDHEN, CDR2 SYDVKM. CDR3-region Arm-PCR and iRepertoire HTBI primers produced the TCR beta libraries. TCRdb itself ran the multiplex PCR reads through MiXCR, one entry per CDR3 protein. This table holds under 500,000 distinct CDR3 sequences, around 20% found once. Indicated time point: persistent/refractory GD, antithyroid drugs over 5 years with positive TRAb. The authors made the TCR library using RNA they extracted from PBMCs. This entry belongs to a study of regulatory T cells in long-lasting Graves disease. The study's findings and limits: New patients shared about 880 public clonotypes, fewer than the approximately 3,000 shared by persistent patients. TRBV28, TRBJ1-2 and TRBJ2-5 were segments that persistent disease favored.

V gene TRBV28 combines with J gene TRBJ2-3; D is unclear. This receptor was identified in a female donor with Graves disease. This sample comprised peripheral blood mononuclear cells (PBMCs), obtained when the disease was refractory, from a patient treated with antithyroid drugs. The CDR3 sequence is CASRPSITDTQYF. CDR3 DNA: TGTGCCAGCAGACCAAGTATCACAGATACGCAGTATTTT.